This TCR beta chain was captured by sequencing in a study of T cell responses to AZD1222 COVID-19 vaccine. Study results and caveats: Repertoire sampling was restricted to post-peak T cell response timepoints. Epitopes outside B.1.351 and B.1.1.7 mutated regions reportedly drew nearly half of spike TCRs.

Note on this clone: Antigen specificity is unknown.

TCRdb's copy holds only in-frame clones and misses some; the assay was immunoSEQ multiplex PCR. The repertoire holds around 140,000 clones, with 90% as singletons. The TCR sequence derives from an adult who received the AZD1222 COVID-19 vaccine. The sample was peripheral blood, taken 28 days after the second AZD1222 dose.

The CDR3 sequence is CASSQRTGGWGETQYF. The CDR3 coding sequence is TGTGCCAGCAGCCAACGCACAGGGGGCTGGGGGGAGACCCAGTACTTC. The chain combines TRBV3-1 (or the pseudogene TRBV3-2) with TRBJ2-5, with 9 bases lining up with TRBD1. This CDR3 region has 16 residues. CDR1 is LGHDT and CDR2 is YNNKEL in the germline V gene (reference sequence). V lost 2 bases to trimming and J lost 5 bases; unmatched junction nucleotides: 9.